This T cell receptor (beta chain) is drawn from a study of T cells after posttransplantation cyclophosphamide. Study conclusions and caveats: After PTCy, TRB diversity resembled that of CNI/methotrexate controls. TRB overlap between skin or GI tissue T cells and blood was limited.

A marrow graft followed busulfan-fludarabine conditioning, with cyclophosphamide on days +3 and +4. Profiled with immunoSEQ multiplex PCR; TCRdb holds only in-frame clones, not every one. This sample has 15,000 or so clones, with roughly 76% found just once. Turning to this clone: Its specificity is not known.

Germline V gives CDR1 MGHRA, CDR2 YSYEKL. CDR3 length: 12 amino acids. V lost 6 bases and J lost 7, with 10 bases in between. V is TRBV4-1 and J is TRBJ2-1, with a weak D call TRBD2 (5 bases). The material sequenced was CD8+ T cells sorted from PBMCs, taken around 2,000 days after a stem cell transplant with posttransplant cyclophosphamide. The receptor was isolated from a female patient aged 40-49 years who received an allogeneic stem cell transplant from a related donor, was CMV-positive, and had no GVHD. Some T cells may be the graft donor's. The CDR3 loop reads CASRDEGNEQFF. The CDR3 DNA is TGCGCCAGCAGGGACGAGGGAAATGAGCAGTTCTTC.